The next 21 T cell receptor beta chains were all read from a single sample in a study of cytomegalovirus exposure and HLA in healthy donors. Here immunoSEQ multiplex PCR was the method, and the copy in TCRdb shows in-frame clones only, minus some. The data contain about 240,000 clones, approximately 87% of them singletons. The source material was PBMCs. The receptors originated from a young man in good health and CMV-seronegative.

The chain carries TRBV11-2 and TRBJ1-1; D is ambiguous. The germline V and J ends were trimmed by 6 bases and 1 base, with 12 bases remaining between them. This CDR3 contains 14 residues. CDR1 and CDR2 from the germline V gene are SGHAT and FQNNGV. The CDR3 DNA is TGTGCCAGCAGAACCCTAACAGAGAACACTGAAGCTTTCTTT. Its translation is CASRTLTENTEAFF.

The chain carries TRBV4-1 and TRBJ1-5; 8 bases agree with TRBD1. The CDR3 runs 15 residues. The germline gives CDR1 MGHRA, CDR2 YSYEKL. V lost 4 bases to trimming and J lost 5 bases; unmatched junction nucleotides: 7. The CDR3 DNA reads TGCGCCAGCAGCCCGCCTGGACAGGGTTATCAGCCCCAGCATTTT. It specifies CASSPPGQGYQPQHF.

This chain uses TRBV11-2 with TRBJ2-5; 8 positions agree with TRBD1. Germline V lookup: CDR1 SGHAT, CDR2 FQNNGV. This CDR3 is 13 amino acids long. J gave up 7 bases and V 5 bases, and 6 bases lay outside the gene matches. The CDR3 spells CASSKRQGLTQYF. As DNA, the CDR3 is TGTGCCAGCAGCAAAAGACAGGGGTTGACCCAGTACTTC.

V gene TRBV5-4 combines with J gene TRBJ2-4; tentative D call: TRBD2 (7 bases). CDR1 and CDR2 (germline): SGHNT, YYREEE (reference sequence). There are 16 residues in the CDR3. The V end lost 4 bases, the J end lost 0 bases, and 14 bases lay between the germline ends. The CDR3 is CASSTGGQQAKNIQYF. As DNA, the CDR3 is TGTGCCAGCAGCACCGGGGGGCAGCAAGCCAAAAACATTCAGTACTTC.

This chain connects TRBV4-1 to TRBJ2-7; no reliable D call. V was clipped by 0 bases and J by 4 bases, with 4 bases between them. The CDR3 is made up of 12 amino acids. The germline V gene encodes CDR1 MGHRA and CDR2 YSYEKL. DNA of the CDR3: TGCGCCAGCAGCCAAGACGGTTACGAGCAGTACTTC. Protein sequence: CASSQDGYEQYF.

The V gene is TRBV28, the J gene TRBJ2-1; 13 nucleotides align to TRBD2. After removal of 5 bases from V and 3 bases from J, the junction contained 16 bases not matched to a gene. Germline CDR1 is MDHEN and CDR2 is SYDVKM. The CDR3 runs to 20 residues. The CDR3 sequence: CASSPNYGTSGMERYNEQFF. Written as DNA, the CDR3 is TGTGCCAGCAGTCCAAATTACGGGACTAGCGGGATGGAACGCTACAATGAGCAGTTCTTC. Full variable domain (missing parts from reference TRBV28 and TRBJ2-1): DVKVTQSSRYLVKRTGEKVFLECVQDMDHENMFWYRQDPGLGLRLIYFSYDVKMKEKGDIPEGYSVSREKKERFSLILESASTNQTSMYLCASSPNYGTSGMERYNEQFFGPGTRLTVL.

CDR3 protein: CASSPSGGSRETQYF. The CDR3, as DNA: TGCGCCAGCAGCCCGAGCGGGGGAAGTCGGGAGACCCAGTACTTC. The chain uses TRBV5-1 and TRBJ2-5, with 8 bases matching TRBD2. Trimming took 4 bases from V and 5 from J; bases not matched to a gene: 10. CDR1 SGHRS and CDR2 YFSETQ come from the germline V gene. The CDR3 runs 15 residues. The variable domain in full, with the rest retrieved from reference TRBV5-1 and TRBJ2-5, is KAGVTQTPRYLIKTRGQQVTLSCSPISGHRSVSWYQQTPGQGLQFLFEYFSETQRNKGNFPGRFSGRQFSNSRSEMNVSTLELGDSALYLCASSPSGGSRETQYFGPGTRLLVL.

The V and J genes are TRBV28 and TRBJ1-4; D may be TRBD1 (5 bases). The length of the CDR3 is 15 residues. Germline lookup yields CDR1 MDHEN and CDR2 SYDVKM. V was cut by 4 bases and J by 5 bases, with 14 bases left in between. CDR3 loop: CASSSLGRANEKLFF. Here the CDR3 DNA reads TGTGCCAGCAGTTCTCTTGGCAGGGCCAATGAAAAACTGTTTTTT.

The chain combines TRBV5-6 with TRBJ2-2; 11 bases are shared with TRBD1. Germline loops: CDR1 SGHDT, CDR2 YYEEEE. With 0 bases clipped from V and 6 bases from J, the junction kept 1 base outside the gene matches. CDR3 size: 15 residues. CDR3 in DNA: TGTGCCAGCAGCTTGGCGGGACAGGGGGCCGGGGAGCTGTTTTTT. Its protein product is CASSLAGQGAGELFF.

This clone was seen a single time. The rearrangement uses TRBV28 and TRBJ1-2; D is perhaps TRBD1 (5 bases). V lost 2 bases, J lost 8 bases, and 9 bases lay in between. The CDR3 sequence is 12 residues long. Germline V gives CDR1 MDHEN, CDR2 SYDVKM. Written as DNA, the CDR3 is TGTGCCAGCAGTTTACAGGGTAGGGGCTACACCTTC. Translating it yields CASSLQGRGYTF.

The chain links TRBV5-6 to TRBJ2-3, with 9 positions matching TRBD1. In germline, CDR1 is SGHDT, CDR2 YYEEEE. CDR3 length: 17 residues. V shed 0 bases and J 6 bases; nucleotides not matched to a gene: 11. The CDR3 coding sequence is TGTGCCAGCAGCTTGGTCGGGACAGGGTATGGAGAGGATACGCAGTATTTT. Residues: CASSLVGTGYGEDTQYF. Filled out from reference TRBV5-6 and TRBJ2-3, the complete variable domain reads DAGVTQSPTHLIKTRGQQVTLRCSPKSGHDTVSWYQQALGQGPQFIFQYYEEEERQRGNFPDRFSGHQFPNYSSELNVNALLLGDSALYLCASSLVGTGYGEDTQYFGPGTRLTVL.

This chain connects TRBV6-1 to TRBJ1-2; tentative D call: TRBD1 (5 bases). V dropped 5 bases and J dropped 8 bases, with 15 bases sitting between them. Germline V lookup: CDR1 MNHNS, CDR2 SASEGT. The CDR3 is 13 residues long. The DNA of the CDR3 is TGTGCCAGCAGTTCGGGGGTGGTGAAGGGCTACACCTTC. This encodes CASSSGVVKGYTF.

The V and J genes are TRBV7-2 and TRBJ1-2; a weak D match, TRBD1 (6 bases). Germline CDR1 and CDR2: SGHTA and FQGNSA. The V and J ends lost 5 bases and 4 bases respectively, with 17 bases between them. This CDR3 comprises 15 residues. The CDR3 DNA sequence: TGTGCCAGCAGCCTCCGGGACACGCCGACCTATGGCTACACCTTC. Residues: CASSLRDTPTYGYTF.

The rearrangement joins TRBV28 to TRBJ2-3, with TRBD1 matching over 7 bases. V lost 5 bases to trimming and J lost 3 bases; unmatched junction nucleotides: 5. Looked up from germline, CDR1 is MDHEN and CDR2 is SYDVKM. The CDR3 is made up of 14 amino acids. CDR3: CASSTDRSTDTQYF. The CDR3, as DNA: TGTGCCAGCAGTACGGACAGGAGTACAGATACGCAGTATTTT.

The chain links TRBV5-1 to TRBJ2-1, with 10 positions matching TRBD2. The germline gives CDR1 SGHRS, CDR2 YFSETQ. V lost 5 bases to trimming and J lost 4 bases; unmatched junction nucleotides: 6. This CDR3 is built from 15 residues. As DNA, the CDR3 is TGCGCCAGCAGGTCCGGGACTAGCGAGTACAATGAGCAGTTCTTC. Translation: CASRSGTSEYNEQFF.

The V and J genes are TRBV29-1 and TRBJ1-2; 9 bases align to TRBD1. The CDR3 has 13 amino acids. The germline gives CDR1 SQVTM, CDR2 ANQGSEA. CDR3 in amino acids: CSTTGGQSYGYTF. As DNA, the CDR3 is TGCAGTACCACAGGGGGCCAGAGCTATGGCTACACCTTC.

The rearrangement uses TRBV6-1 and TRBJ2-7, with 7 bases that match TRBD2. The germline V gene has CDR1 MNHNS and CDR2 SASEGT. The length of the CDR3 is 13 residues. The V segment lost 5 bases and the J segment 2 bases; nucleotides outside the gene matches: 3. In DNA, the CDR3 is TGTGCCAGCAGTCGGGACTACCCCTACGAGCAGTACTTC. Protein sequence: CASSRDYPYEQYF.

The chain uses TRBV28 and TRBJ1-5, with D possibly being TRBD1 (6 bases). The CDR3 has 14 amino acids. Germline V gene data show CDR1 as MDHEN and CDR2 as SYDVKM. V lost 5 bases and J 3 bases, leaving 11 bases between the germline ends. The CDR3 here is CASSPGQLNQPQHF. In DNA form, the CDR3 reads TGTGCCAGCAGTCCCGGACAGCTCAATCAGCCCCAGCATTTT.

The chain carries TRBV2 and TRBJ1-5; the match to TRBD1 covers 8 bases. Germline-derived CDR1 and CDR2 are SNHLY and FYNNEI. The junction had 7 bases not matched to a gene; V was cut back by 6 bases and J by 6 bases. CDR3 length equals 14 residues. CDR3 coding DNA: TGTGCCAGCAGCGGTGGACAGGGAGGTCAGCCCCAGCATTTT. Its protein is CASSGGQGGQPQHF. Drawing the rest from reference TRBV2 and TRBJ1-5, the complete variable domain is EPEVTQTPSHQVTQMGQEVILRCVPISNHLYFYWYRQILGQKVEFLVSFYNNEISEKSEIFDDQFSVERPDGSNFTLKIRSTKLEDSAMYFCASSGGQGGQPQHFGDGTRLSIL.

This clone was seen just once. This chain uses TRBV19 with TRBJ2-7, with a weak D call TRBD1 (6 bases). V gave up 8 bases and J gave up 5 bases, with 7 bases separating them. Germline V CDR1 and CDR2: LNHDA, SQIVND (reference sequence). The CDR3 is 10 amino acids. As DNA, the CDR3 is TGTGCCAGTGGACAGCACGAGCAGTACTTC. It translates to CASGQHEQYF.

This chain joins TRBV4-1 and TRBJ1-1; TRBD1 aligns across 11 bases. V gave up 1 base and J gave up 11 bases; unmatched junction bases: 6. The CDR3 has 14 residues. CDR1 and CDR2 (germline): MGHRA, YSYEKL. CDR3 coding DNA: TGCGCCAGCAGCCAAGGGACAGGGGGCCGGTCGGCTTTCTTT. Its translation is CASSQGTGGRSAFF.